The 27 T cell receptor beta chains below were found in one sample sequenced in a study of blood T cell repertoires in COVID-19. TCRdb's copy holds only in-frame clones and misses some; the assay was immunoSEQ multiplex PCR. The repertoire has around 200,000 clones, 70% to 90% of them found once; the top ten carry roughly 4.5%. Sequencing was carried out using peripheral blood. All receptors come from a woman aged 80 or older with acute or convalescent COVID-19.

CDR3 DNA sequence: TGCGCCAGCAGCCCAAGGACAGGGCCAGGGGACTATGGCTACACCTTC. This translates into CASSPRTGPGDYGYTF. The chain is built from TRBV5-1 and TRBJ1-2, with 8 nucleotides matching TRBD1. CDR1 SGHRS and CDR2 YFSETQ come from the germline V gene. V lost 4 bases and J lost 3; bases outside the gene matches: 11. There are 16 residues in the CDR3.

This chain joins TRBV27 and TRBJ2-1; unclear D gene. Germline loops: CDR1 MNHEY, CDR2 SMNVEV (reference sequence). CDR3 length equals 16 residues. V was pared by 6 bases and J by 7 bases, with 22 bases between. For the CDR3, the DNA is TGTGCCAGCAGCCTTTTCCCTGACTTGGTCCAAAATGAGCAGTTCTTC. It encodes CASSLFPDLVQNEQFF.

This clone was recorded only once. This chain uses TRBV30 with TRBJ1-1, with D tentatively TRBD1 (6 bases). The V end was cut by 1 base, the J end by 11 bases, with 20 bases between. There are 14 residues in the CDR3. The V gene's germline CDR1 is GTSNPN and CDR2 SVGIG (reference sequence). The CDR3 DNA reads TGTGCCTGGAGTGGGGGGATGGGACAAGGGGTTGCTTTCTTT. This translates into CAWSGGMGQGVAFF.

The V call is TRBV18, the J call TRBJ1-1; 11 bases fit TRBD1. The germline gives CDR1 KGHSH, CDR2 LQKENI. This CDR3 has 14 amino acids. After removal of 5 bases from V and 6 bases from J, the junction contained 5 bases not matched to a gene. CDR3 protein: CASSNPGQGAEAFF. The DNA of the CDR3 is TGTGCCAGCTCAAACCCGGGACAGGGGGCTGAAGCTTTCTTT.

This sequence joins TRBV10-3 and TRBJ2-2; D call uncertain. Germline loops: CDR1 ENHRY, CDR2 SYGVKD. The CDR3 sequence is 15 residues long. With 5 bases removed from V and 0 bases from J, the gap between germline ends came to 10 bases. CDR3 in DNA: TGTGCCATCAGTCTGGGCACATCGAACACCGGGGAGCTGTTTTTT. It codes for CAISLGTSNTGELFF.

This chain joins TRBV19 and TRBJ1-2; 7 bases align to TRBD1. The CDR3 is 12 amino acids. V dropped 9 bases and J dropped 5; count of bases not matched to a gene: 6. Germline values: CDR1 LNHDA, CDR2 SQIVND (reference sequence). The CDR3 spells CASRGQNYGYTF. The CDR3 coding sequence is TGTGCCAGCCGGGGACAGAATTATGGCTACACCTTC.

The J gene is TRBJ2-5, the V gene TRBV9, with 8 positions matching TRBD1. This CDR3 region has 14 residues. CDR1 SGDLS and CDR2 YYNGEE come from the germline V gene. Losses at the gene ends were 3 bases for V and 4 bases for J; bases not matched to a gene: 5. The CDR3 DNA reads TGTGCCAGCAGCGCCGGACAGGGCGGAGAGACCCAGTACTTC. Protein: CASSAGQGGETQYF. Filled out from reference TRBV9 and TRBJ2-5, the complete variable domain reads DSGVTQTPKHLITATGQRVTLRCSPRSGDLSVYWYQQSLDQGLQFLIQYYNGEERAKGNILERFSAQQFPDLHSELNLSSLELGDSALYFCASSAGQGGETQYFGPGTRLLVL.

V is TRBV19 and J is TRBJ2-7, with 7 bases lining up with TRBD2. Germline V lookup: CDR1 LNHDA, CDR2 SQIVND (reference sequence). There are 15 residues in the CDR3. V dropped 3 bases and J dropped 4; count of bases not matched to a gene: 9. CDR3 region: CASSMVGGSTYEQYF. DNA of the CDR3: TGTGCCAGTAGTATGGTGGGGGGGTCCACGTACGAGCAGTACTTC.

The chain uses TRBV7-2 and TRBJ1-4; 7 bases align to TRBD1. The CDR3 is 19 residues long. Germline trimming cut 5 bases from V and 8 bases from J; bases unmatched to any gene: 23. Germline CDR1 is SGHTA and CDR2 is FQGNSA. CDR3 sequence reads: CASSPRLTGTVTGVEKLFF. CDR3 bases: TGTGCCAGCAGCCCCCGACTAACCGGGACAGTGACCGGTGTGGAAAAACTGTTTTTT.

This clone appeared a single time. The chain couples TRBV2 to TRBJ1-1; D gene ambiguous. This CDR3 region has 12 residues. Per the germline V gene, CDR1 is SNHLY and CDR2 is FYNNEI. The germline V and J ends were trimmed by 8 bases and 6 bases, with 13 bases remaining between them. CDR3 bases: TGTGCCAGCGGGAGCGGTATCCCTGAAGCTTTCTTT. It is translated as CASGSGIPEAFF.

V and J are TRBV6-5 and TRBJ2-5; 7 bases fit TRBD2. The length of the CDR3 is 14 residues. Trimming removed 4 bases from V and 5 bases from J; junction bases left unmatched: 7. From germline, CDR1 is MNHEY and CDR2 SVGAGI. The CDR3 is CASSSSGGGETQYF. The CDR3 coding sequence is TGTGCCAGCAGTTCCTCGGGAGGAGGGGAGACCCAGTACTTC.

The table lists this clone with a few counts. This chain joins TRBV7-2 and TRBJ1-4; weak D call: TRBD1 (6 bases). Trimming cost V 1 base and J 2 bases, with 17 bases left between them. CDR3 length: 18 residues. Germline V gene lookup returns CDR1 SGHTA and CDR2 FQGNSA. CDR3 nucleotides: TGTGCCAGCAGCTTAGGGGTAACAGGGTGGGGGACTAATGAAAAACTGTTTTTT. It codes for CASSLGVTGWGTNEKLFF.

V is TRBV9 and J is TRBJ2-5; weak D call: TRBD2 (7 bases). The CDR3 is 16 amino acids. V gave up 4 bases and J gave up 4 bases, with 20 bases separating them. Germline V gene sequence: CDR1 SGDLS, CDR2 YYNGEE. The CDR3 DNA follows: TGTGCCAGCAGCCCAAGGGGGGCTGCGGGAGTAGAGACCCAGTACTTC. Translating it yields CASSPRGAAGVETQYF.

The chain has TRBV5-1 and TRBJ2-5, with 10 bases matching TRBD2. This CDR3 has 16 residues. CDR1 SGHRS and CDR2 YFSETQ come from the germline V gene. V lost 9 bases, J lost 5 bases, and 16 bases stayed unmatched. The CDR3 DNA is TGCGCCACCTCGGCGGGGACTAGCGATTCCGGGGAGACCCAGTACTTC. This sequence encodes CATSAGTSDSGETQYF. The variable domain in full, completed from reference TRBV5-1 and TRBJ2-5, reads KAGVTQTPRYLIKTRGQQVTLSCSPISGHRSVSWYQQTPGQGLQFLFEYFSETQRNKGNFPGRFSGRQFSNSRSEMNVSTLELGDSALYLCATSAGTSDSGETQYFGPGTRLLVL.

This rearrangement joins TRBV10-3 to TRBJ2-1; D is possibly TRBD2 (5 bases). Trimming shortened V by 1 base and J by 2 bases, and 9 bases separated the two germline ends. Germline loops: CDR1 ENHRY, CDR2 SYGVKD. This CDR3 is built from 15 residues. DNA of the CDR3: TGTGCCATCAGTGAGTATGGGAGCACCTACAATGAGCAGTTCTTC. Amino acids: CAISEYGSTYNEQFF.

The chain links TRBV7-8 to TRBJ2-3; D possibly corresponds to TRBD2 (6 bases). The germline V gene encodes CDR1 SGHVS and CDR2 FQNEAQ. The V gene lost 5 bases and the J gene lost 2 bases, with 14 bases spanning the gap. CDR3 length: 15 amino acids. CDR3 region: CASSPRAGITDTQYF. The CDR3 nucleotides read TGTGCCAGCAGCCCCAGGGCGGGAATCACAGATACGCAGTATTTT.

The genes are TRBV27 and TRBJ2-1; TRBD2 might be the D (6 bases). Germline loops: CDR1 MNHEY, CDR2 SMNVEV (reference sequence). The CDR3 runs 15 residues. Between the trimmed V and J ends, which lost 5 bases and 1 base, there was a span of 12 bases. The CDR3 loop reads CASSPRGTSYNEQFF. CDR3 DNA: TGTGCCAGCAGTCCCCGCGGGACTTCCTACAATGAGCAGTTCTTC.

This clone was seen a few times. The J gene is TRBJ1-6, the V gene TRBV7-9; D is unclear. Germline V gene data show CDR1 as SEHNR and CDR2 as FQNEAQ (reference sequence). V was pared by 5 bases and J by 5 bases, with 13 bases between. The CDR3 loop spans 15 amino acids. In DNA form, the CDR3 reads TGTGCCAGCAGCGAGGGTTTCTCTCATAATTCACCCCTCCACTTT. Encoded protein: CASSEGFSHNSPLHF.

The chain joins TRBV12-3 or TRBV12-4 to TRBJ1-2; D remains ambiguous. This CDR3 comprises 13 residues. The V gene lost 5 bases and the J gene lost 2 bases, with 9 bases spanning the gap. The CDR3 DNA is TGTGCCAGCAGTCCAGATCAAAACTATGGCTACACCTTC. Translation: CASSPDQNYGYTF.

As regards this clone: At one boundary the junction diverges from the germline segment, which might be a read error. This chain connects TRBV7-6 to TRBJ2-3, with 8 positions matching TRBD2. In germline, CDR1 is SGHVS, CDR2 FNYEAQ. This CDR3 is built from 16 residues. The CDR3 protein is CASSLAAGVSPDTQYF. In nucleotides, the CDR3 is TGTGCCAGCAGCCTAGCAGCGGGAGTTTCCCCAGATACGCAGTATTTT.

The chain carries TRBV5-1 and TRBJ2-3; D not certain. V was clipped by 4 bases and J by 2 bases, with 11 bases between them. Germline V lookup: CDR1 SGHRS, CDR2 YFSETQ. CDR3 size: 14 residues. CDR3 region: CASSLTRYTDTQYF. The CDR3 bases are TGCGCCAGCAGCCTGACAAGATACACAGATACGCAGTATTTT.

V gene TRBV19 combines with J gene TRBJ1-6; 7 positions agree with TRBD1. CDR3 length equals 14 residues. From germline, CDR1 is LNHDA and CDR2 SQIVND (reference sequence). V shed 6 bases, J shed 8 bases, and the junction held 7 bases outside the gene matches. The CDR3 reads CASRMTGRDSPLHF. CDR3 nucleotides: TGTGCCAGTAGGATGACAGGGAGAGATTCACCCCTCCACTTT.

The rearrangement joins TRBV19 to TRBJ1-4; unclear D gene. In germline, CDR1 is LNHDA, CDR2 SQIVND (reference sequence). The CDR3 is made up of 14 amino acids. V lost 6 bases to trimming and J lost 10 bases, with 18 bases between them. In DNA form, the CDR3 reads TGTGCCAGTAGCCTCCCACTTGAGTCGGGAAAACTGTTTTTT. Residues: CASSLPLESGKLFF.

This clone was seen once. The V and J genes are TRBV5-4 and TRBJ2-3; 12 positions match TRBD2. The germline V gene has CDR1 SGHNT and CDR2 YYREEE (reference sequence). V shed 0 bases and J 4 bases; nucleotides not matched to a gene: 3. The CDR3 runs to 16 residues. The CDR3: CASSLALAGGSDTQYF. The CDR3 DNA reads TGTGCCAGCAGCTTGGCCCTAGCGGGAGGGTCAGATACGCAGTATTTT.

This chain connects TRBV7-9 to TRBJ2-7; no clear D gene. Deletions cut 4 bases from V and 2 bases from J, with 9 bases between. This CDR3 comprises 13 residues. Germline CDR1 and CDR2: SEHNR and FQNEAQ (reference sequence). The CDR3 loop is CASSSSFAYEQYF. CDR3 sequence (DNA): TGTGCCAGCAGCTCCTCCTTTGCCTACGAGCAGTACTTC. The full variable domain, completed using reference TRBV7-9 and TRBJ2-7, is DTGVSQNPRHKITKRGQNVTFRCDPISEHNRLYWYRQTLGQGPEFLTYFQNEAQLEKSRLLSDRFSAERPKGSFSTLEIQRTEQGDSAMYLCASSSSFAYEQYFGPGTRLTVT.

The chain combines TRBV5-1 with TRBJ2-5; the match to TRBD1 covers 8 bases. Looked up from germline, CDR1 is SGHRS and CDR2 is YFSETQ. J gave up 3 bases and V 4 bases, and 5 bases lay outside the gene matches. This CDR3 has 14 residues. CDR3: CASSRTTGEETQYF. CDR3 bases: TGCGCCAGCAGCCGTACGACAGGGGAAGAGACCCAGTACTTC.

This sequence joins TRBV7-2 and TRBJ1-2; 8 positions match TRBD1. The V gene end was trimmed by 6 bases and the J gene end by 8 bases; junction bases not matched to a gene: 11. Germline lookup yields CDR1 SGHTA and CDR2 FQGNSA. The CDR3 runs to 14 residues. The CDR3 nucleotides are TGTGCCAGCAGTATTGGACAGGGAGGATGGGGCTACACCTTC. Translating it yields CASSIGQGGWGYTF.